One sample yielded the 11 T cell receptor beta chains listed below, sequenced in a study of blood T cell repertoires in COVID-19. The protocol was immunoSEQ multiplex PCR, while the TCRdb copy is restricted to in-frame clones and leaves out a portion. The sample comprises 400,000 to 550,000 clones, 87% of which are singletons, and roughly 1.8% rests with the top ten. The source material was PBMCs or T cells enriched from blood (not recorded which). The origin of the receptors is a woman in her late teens or twenties with acute COVID-19.

The chain has TRBV4-3 and TRBJ2-7; 10 nucleotides line up with TRBD1. This CDR3 comprises 16 residues. Germline lookup yields CDR1 LGHNA and CDR2 YSLEER. V trimming: 5 bases; J trimming: 5 bases; junction bases outside the gene matches: 12. The chain's CDR3 is CASSFGQGVTGHEQYF. CDR3 sequence (DNA): TGCGCCAGCAGCTTCGGACAGGGGGTTACAGGCCACGAGCAGTACTTC.

The chain couples TRBV4-1 to TRBJ1-2; D is ambiguous. This CDR3 is built from 13 residues. The germline V gene encodes CDR1 MGHRA and CDR2 YSYEKL. With 2 bases removed from V and 1 base from J, the gap between germline ends came to 5 bases. DNA for the CDR3: TGCGCCAGCAGCCAACCGGTTAACTATGGCTACACCTTC. The encoded protein is CASSQPVNYGYTF.

The rearrangement uses TRBV23-1 and TRBJ1-4, with 9 bases that match TRBD1. TRBV23-1 is noted as an ORF with a role that remains uncertain. Losses at the gene ends were 2 bases for V and 6 bases for J; bases not matched to a gene: 4. The CDR3 has 15 residues. CDR3 in amino acids: CASSQLDRGDEKLFF. The CDR3 nucleotides are TGCGCCAGCAGTCAACTGGACAGGGGAGATGAAAAACTGTTTTTT.

This chain connects TRBV7-6 to TRBJ2-5; a possible D gene is TRBD1 (5 bases). Trimming cost V 5 bases and J 1 base, with 20 bases left between them. The CDR3 is made up of 17 amino acids. The germline V gene encodes CDR1 SGHVS and CDR2 FNYEAQ. CDR3 sequence (DNA): TGTGCCAGCAGCCGAGACAGCGCCGTATACACCCAAGAGACCCAGTACTTC. It is translated as CASSRDSAVYTQETQYF.

The V call is TRBV19, the J call TRBJ2-7; possible D gene TRBD2, 6 bases. Germline loops: CDR1 LNHDA, CDR2 SQIVND (reference sequence). Trimming left V 6 bases short and J 1 base short, with 19 bases between. This CDR3 has 16 amino acids. The chain's CDR3 is CASRGPGTQPSYEQYF. The CDR3 region has the DNA TGTGCCAGTAGGGGCCCCGGGACTCAACCTTCCTACGAGCAGTACTTC.

The chain couples TRBV6-5 to TRBJ1-3; weak D call: TRBD1 (5 bases). V shed 3 bases and J shed 3 bases, with 12 bases lying between them. Per germline, CDR1 MNHEY and CDR2 SVGAGI. The length of the CDR3 is 15 residues. In DNA form, the CDR3 reads TGTGCCAGCAGTTATTTGGGGCCATTTGGAAACACCATATATTTT. Translating gives CASSYLGPFGNTIYF.

The rearrangement joins TRBV2 to TRBJ2-3; the D gene is possibly TRBD1 (6 bases). Trimming took 8 bases from V and 0 from J, leaving 12 bases between them. The CDR3 sequence is 14 residues long. Germline values: CDR1 SNHLY, CDR2 FYNNEI. The DNA of the CDR3 is TGTGCCAGCGCAGACAGGACTAGCACAGATACGCAGTATTTT. Translating gives CASADRTSTDTQYF.

The rearrangement uses TRBV15 and TRBJ1-3; 7 bases are shared with TRBD1. CDR1 LNHNV and CDR2 YYDKDF come from the germline V gene (reference sequence). CDR3 size: 17 residues. V was pared by 0 bases and J by 2 bases, with 7 bases of the junction left unmatched. DNA for the CDR3: TGTGCCACCAGCAGAGATCAGGCAGGGGGAGCTGGAAACACCATATATTTT. This codes for CATSRDQAGGAGNTIYF.

This clone has a single count. This rearrangement joins TRBV6-5 to TRBJ2-7; D gene ambiguous. In germline, CDR1 is MNHEY, CDR2 SVGAGI. Trimming shortened V by 0 bases and J by 3 bases, and 12 bases separated the two germline ends. This CDR3 contains 15 residues. In DNA form, the CDR3 reads TGTGCCAGCAGTTACTCGCGGCGACGGTACTACGAGCAGTACTTC. Amino acid sequence: CASSYSRRRYYEQYF.

As regards this clone: Other DNA sequences of this sample code for an identical CDR3. As DNA, the CDR3 is TGTGCCAGCAGTTACTCCAGGGGTTACGAGCAGTACTTC. This codes for CASSYSRGYEQYF. This sequence joins TRBV6-5 and TRBJ2-7, with D possibly TRBD1 on 6 matching bases. The length of the CDR3 is 13 residues. CDR1 is MNHEY, CDR2 SVGAGI, per germline. The V end was cut by 0 bases, the J end by 4 bases, with 7 bases between.

The rearrangement joins TRBV28 to TRBJ2-2; 9 nucleotides line up with TRBD1. Germline assignment: CDR1 MDHEN and CDR2 SYDVKM. The CDR3 has 15 amino acids. Trimming at V came to 6 bases and at J to 6 bases, leaving 8 bases not matched to a gene. CDR3: CASSSGQGVAGELFF. The CDR3, as DNA: TGTGCCAGCAGCTCGGGACAGGGAGTCGCCGGGGAGCTGTTTTTT.